These 20 T cell receptor beta chains originate from one sample sequenced in a study of identical twins. TCRdb re-derived calls from the 5' RACE reads in MiXCR, one entry per CDR3 protein. The data show roughly 1,500,000 distinct CDR3 sequences, roughly 35% seen once. Sequences were obtained from cord blood. Receptors were obtained from a newborn girl in good health.

This chain links TRBV7-2 with TRBJ2-5, with TRBD2 identical over 10 bases. Looked up from germline, CDR1 is SGHTA and CDR2 is FQGNSA. V dropped 2 bases and J dropped 1; count of bases not matched to a gene: 4. This CDR3 is 16 amino acids long. The CDR3 loop is CASSLSASGGQETQYF. CDR3 in DNA: TGTGCCAGCAGCTTATCGGCTAGCGGGGGCCAAGAGACCCAGTACTTC.

The chain uses TRBV20-1 and TRBJ1-3; tentative D call: TRBD1 (5 bases). This CDR3 comprises 16 residues. With 1 base removed from V and 4 bases from J, the gap between germline ends came to 17 bases. Germline V gene data show CDR1 as DFQATT and CDR2 as SNEGSKA (reference sequence). CDR3 protein: CSARVDGGIYGNTIYF. The CDR3 DNA reads as TGCAGTGCTAGAGTTGACGGGGGGATTTACGGAAACACCATATATTTT.

This chain joins TRBV20-1 and TRBJ1-1; D may be TRBD1 (5 bases). The CDR3 runs to 14 residues. The V end lost 1 base, the J end lost 1 base, and 10 bases lay between the germline ends. Germline-derived CDR1 and CDR2 are DFQATT and SNEGSKA (reference sequence). The DNA for the CDR3 is TGCAGTGCTAGAGCCCCTACAGGGAACACTGAAGCTTTCTTT. Encoded protein: CSARAPTGNTEAFF.

The chain recombines TRBV16 with TRBJ2-5; TRBD1 might be the D (6 bases). The assigned J gene may be wrong: the sequence end matches TRBJ2-7 better. The CDR3 sequence is 18 residues long. Germline CDR1 reads KGHSY; CDR2 reads FQNENV. CDR3 sequence reads: CASSQSYVSQGKGCEQYF. The CDR3 DNA is TGTGCCAGCAGCCAATCCTATGTATCTCAGGGGAAAGGGTGCGAGCAGTACTTC.

J is TRBJ2-2 and V is TRBV6-8; D is unresolved. V was cut by 9 bases and J by 6 bases, with 5 bases left in between. This CDR3 is 10 amino acids long. Germline CDR1 MNHGY, CDR2 SAAAGT. The CDR3 loop reads CARTSGELFF. CDR3 sequence (DNA): TGTGCCAGGACGTCCGGGGAGCTGTTTTTT.

This clonotype was seen many times. This rearrangement joins TRBV30 to TRBJ2-4, with 8 bases lining up with TRBD1. The germline V gene encodes CDR1 GTSNPN and CDR2 SVGIG (reference sequence). Losses at the gene ends were 7 bases for V and 3 bases for J; bases not matched to a gene: 5. CDR3 length: 13 amino acids. CDR3 region: CASTGQGKNIQYF. The DNA for the CDR3 is TGTGCCTCAACAGGACAGGGCAAAAACATTCAGTACTTC.

This clonotype showed up many times. The V gene is TRBV5-1, the J gene TRBJ2-4; 11 nucleotides agree with TRBD2. The CDR3 sequence is 16 residues long. Trimming cost V 2 bases and J 3 bases; bases outside gene matches: 4. Germline V gene sequence: CDR1 SGHRS, CDR2 YFSETQ. CDR3 nucleotides: TGCGCCAGCAGCTTACCGGGACTAGCGGACAAAAACATTCAGTACTTC. Translation: CASSLPGLADKNIQYF.

The CDR3 reads CSVPTSGRFYNEQYF. The CDR3 DNA reads TGCAGTGTCCCCACTAGCGGGAGATTCTACAATGAGCAGTACTTC. V and J are TRBV20-1 and TRBJ2-5; 11 nucleotides match TRBD2. The V and J ends lost 7 bases and 11 bases, in that order; junction bases with no gene match: 18. CDR1 and CDR2 (germline): DFQATT, SNEGSKA (reference sequence). This CDR3 has 15 residues.

This clonotype was seen only a few times. This chain links TRBV2 with TRBJ2-1; 14 positions agree with TRBD2. V gave up 6 bases and J gave up 7 bases; unmatched junction bases: 14. From germline, CDR1 is SNHLY and CDR2 FYNNEI. The CDR3 has 18 amino acids. For the CDR3, the DNA is TGTGCCAGCAGGGCTGAATGGGGACTAGCGGGAGCAAAGAATGAGCAGTTCTTC. Amino acids: CASRAEWGLAGAKNEQFF.

V gene TRBV5-1 combines with J gene TRBJ1-1; 7 bases fit TRBD1. The V gene's germline CDR1 is SGHRS and CDR2 YFSETQ. The CDR3 is 16 amino acids. J was trimmed by 1 base and V by 4 bases; bases with no gene match: 10. CDR3 sequence: CASSPKQGLKNTEAFF. CDR3 sequence (DNA): TGCGCCAGCAGCCCGAAACAGGGGCTGAAGAACACTGAAGCTTTCTTT.

This chain joins TRBV28 and TRBJ2-5; no reliable D call. Germline V CDR1 and CDR2: MDHEN, SYDVKM. V was pared by 3 bases and J by 6 bases, with 11 bases between. The CDR3 loop spans 13 amino acids. The CDR3 coding sequence is TGTGCCAGCAGTTTTTCGGGCGCAAAGACCCAGTACTTC. This sequence encodes CASSFSGAKTQYF.

Concerning this clonotype: One end of the junction does not line up with germline, which may come from a read error. The chain carries TRBV20-1 and TRBJ2-7; TRBD2 aligns across 8 bases. CDR3 size: 14 residues. Per the germline V gene, CDR1 is DFQATT and CDR2 is SNEGSKA (reference sequence). The CDR3: CSARDDGGVNEQCF. The CDR3 nucleotides are TGCAGTGCTAGAGATGACGGGGGGGTCAACGAGCAGTGCTTC.

This clonotype was counted only a few times. The chain has TRBV10-1 and TRBJ1-5, with D tentatively TRBD1 (6 bases). The CDR3 sequence is 19 residues long. V lost 2 bases and J lost 0, with 20 bases in between. Germline V gives CDR1 WNHNN, CDR2 SYGVQD (reference sequence). This CDR3 is CASSEPNLRQEYSNQPQHF. The CDR3 coding sequence is TGCGCCAGCAGTGAGCCGAACCTTCGACAGGAGTATAGCAATCAGCCCCAGCATTTT.

Only a few counts were recorded for this clonotype. CDR3 DNA sequence: TGTGCCATCAGTAGCGGTCAACAAGATACGCAGTATTTT. This gives the protein CAISSGQQDTQYF. The chain employs TRBV10-3 and TRBJ2-3, with a weak D call TRBD2 (5 bases). The germline V and J ends were trimmed by 5 bases and 5 bases, with 11 bases remaining between them. The CDR3 has 13 amino acids. CDR1 and CDR2 from the germline V gene are ENHRY and SYGVKD.

This sequence joins TRBV4-2 and TRBJ2-7; 7 nucleotides agree with TRBD2. Germline V gene sequence: CDR1 LGHNA, CDR2 YNFKEQ. V was clipped by 0 bases and J by 7 bases; unmatched bases: 18. This CDR3 spans 18 amino acids. CDR3 in DNA: TGTGCCAGCAGCCAAGACAGTGAGGGACTAAAACCGAACAATGAGCAGTACTTC. Translating gives CASSQDSEGLKPNNEQYF.

The V and J genes are TRBV7-2 and TRBJ1-3, with D perhaps TRBD1 (5 bases). This CDR3 region has 15 residues. Germline loops: CDR1 SGHTA, CDR2 FQGNSA. V was cut by 6 bases and J by 3 bases, with 15 bases left in between. CDR3 amino acids: CASSTGSMVGNTIYF. The DNA of the CDR3 is TGTGCCAGCAGTACAGGTTCGATGGTTGGAAACACCATATATTTT.

The gene calls are TRBV3-1 and TRBJ2-1; 12 bases fit TRBD2. In germline, CDR1 is LGHDT, CDR2 YNNKEL (reference sequence). The CDR3 totals 16 residues. Germline trimming cut 0 bases from V and 8 bases from J; bases unmatched to any gene: 5. The CDR3 here is CASSQEWLAGGYEQFF. The CDR3 DNA reads as TGTGCCAGCAGCCAAGAATGGCTAGCGGGAGGGTATGAGCAGTTCTTC.

The chain is built from TRBV19 and TRBJ2-2; D tentatively fits TRBD1 or TRBD2 (5 bases each). Germline loops: CDR1 LNHDA, CDR2 SQIVND (reference sequence). The CDR3 covers 15 residues. V was pared by 1 base and J by 2 bases, with 8 bases between. CDR3 sequence reads: CASSIARGNTGELFF. As DNA, the CDR3 is TGTGCCAGTAGTATAGCGAGGGGAAACACCGGGGAGCTGTTTTTT.

The gene calls are TRBV4-2 and TRBJ2-1; 11 nucleotides agree with TRBD2. The J segment lost 6 bases and the V segment lost 2 bases, leaving 6 bases of the junction unmatched. The CDR3 is 16 residues long. Germline V CDR1 and CDR2: LGHNA, YNFKEQ. The CDR3 protein is CASSQFQTSGGNEQFF. CDR3 coding DNA: TGTGCCAGCAGCCAATTCCAAACTAGCGGGGGCAATGAGCAGTTCTTC.

The sample holds one count of this clonotype. CDR3 sequence (DNA): TGCGCCAGCAGCTTGGGAAGGCCTGGCACCGGGGAGCTGTTTTTT. As protein: CASSLGRPGTGELFF. The gene calls are TRBV5-1 and TRBJ2-2; D is unresolved. Germline-derived CDR1 and CDR2 are SGHRS and YFSETQ. This CDR3 has 15 residues. Trimming pared 0 bases from V and 4 bases from J, leaving 10 bases between. Full variable domain (remainder filled in from reference TRBV5-1 and TRBJ2-2): KAGVTQTPRYLIKTRGQQVTLSCSPISGHRSVSWYQQTPGQGLQFLFEYFSETQRNKGNFPGRFSGRQFSNSRSEMNVSTLELGDSALYLCASSLGRPGTGELFFGEGSRLTVL.